The present entry profiles one TCR beta chain with its context. Antigen: not known. This sample is part of a study of neoadjuvant nivolumab and ipilimumab in lung cancer. TCRdb keeps only in-frame clones here, not all; method: immunoSEQ multiplex PCR. The sample carries about 38,000 clones, roughly 89% recorded once. General observations from the study: Only two of four nivolumab-treated tumors gained richness and clonality by surgery.

Looked up from germline, CDR1 is GTSNPN and CDR2 is SVGIG (reference sequence). Deletions cut 4 bases from V and 7 bases from J, with 13 bases between. The length of the CDR3 is 12 residues. This rearrangement joins TRBV30 to TRBJ1-1; maybe TRBD1 (5 bases). The sequence came from an adult with non-small cell lung cancer. Sample: peripheral blood, taken before neoadjuvant nivolumab, alone or with ipilimumab. The CDR3: CAWTPDRREAFF. The CDR3 nucleotides read TGTGCCTGGACCCCCGACAGACGTGAAGCTTTCTTT.